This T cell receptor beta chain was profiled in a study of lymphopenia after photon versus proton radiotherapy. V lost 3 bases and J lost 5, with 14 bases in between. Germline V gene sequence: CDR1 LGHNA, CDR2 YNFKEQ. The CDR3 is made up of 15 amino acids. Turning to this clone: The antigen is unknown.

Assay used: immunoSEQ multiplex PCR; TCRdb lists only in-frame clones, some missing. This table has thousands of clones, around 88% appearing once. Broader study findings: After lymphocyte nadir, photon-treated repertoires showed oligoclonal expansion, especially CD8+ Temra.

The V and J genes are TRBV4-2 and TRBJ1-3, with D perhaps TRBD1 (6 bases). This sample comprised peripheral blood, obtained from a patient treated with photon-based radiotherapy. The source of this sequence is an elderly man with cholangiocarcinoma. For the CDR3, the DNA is TGTGCCAGCAGCCAGGGGTCTACAGGGAGAAACACCATATATTTT. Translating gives CASSQGSTGRNTIYF.